A selection of T cell receptor beta chains follows, all from one sample in a study of persistence of HIV-infected CD4 T cells. Profiled with immunoSEQ multiplex PCR; TCRdb holds only in-frame clones, not every one. The sample contains 30,000 to 45,000 clones, around 83% of which appear only once. Their recognized antigens are unknown. Specimen: cultured CD4+ T cells from PBMCs, collected from a patient who received antiretroviral therapy. Receptors originate from an adult with HIV. The donor label of this sample is uncertain. The CDR3 runs from the conserved cysteine through the conserved F or W. Clone sizes are given selectively: once, few, many, or a class where the clone is expanded.

abundance | j_gene | v_gene | CDR3aa
. | TRBJ2-2 | TRBV19 | CASSRGRVSTGELFF
. | TRBJ1-4 | TRBV6-6 | CASSYFLEKLFF
. | TRBJ1-5 | TRBV2 | CASARDRGKNQPQHF
. | TRBJ1-5 | TRBV9 | CASSVALGRNQPQHF
. | TRBJ2-7 | TRBV5-4 | CASSLGTGGTYEQYF
. | TRBJ2-7 | TRBV6-6 | CASTLDGPSSYEQYF
. | TRBJ1-5 | TRBV6-5 | CASSYSVNQPQHF
. | TRBJ1-3 | TRBV6-5 | CASAGSSGNTIYF
. | TRBJ1-1 | TRBV5-1 | CASSLVSRGTEAFF
medium-sized | TRBJ1-2 | TRBV4-2 | CASSQDKTGAYGYTF
. | TRBJ1-2 | TRBV6-1 | CASSEHRDSYGYTF
. | TRBJ1-2 | TRBV12-3/TRBV12-4 | CASSSPGLYGYTF
. | TRBJ2-1 | TRBV4-1 | CASSRRLTDNEQFF
few | TRBJ1-1 | TRBV18 | CASSRNSQGTEAFF
. | TRBJ2-6 | TRBV9 | CASSSYRDPGANVLTF
few | TRBJ2-7 | TRBV7-2 | CASSLLAGARYEQYF
once | TRBJ1-1 | TRBV18 | CASSPGQSNTEAFF
. | TRBJ1-2 | TRBV9 | CASSVEQGAVLGYGYTF
. | TRBJ2-1 | TRBV5-4 | CASSLVRGTGNEQFF
. | TRBJ1-1 | TRBV12-5 | CASGLDRTGPTEAFF
. | TRBJ2-3 | TRBV25-1 | CASSELLDTQYF
. | TRBJ2-3 | TRBV2 | CASRPTSGVIDTQYF
few | TRBJ2-5 | TRBV28 | CASVQRGGPWKTQYF
. | TRBJ2-3 | TRBV15 | CATSRVRGTDTQYF
. | TRBJ1-2 | TRBV5-4 | CASSLRAPYSGYTF
. | TRBJ2-1 | TRBV12-3/TRBV12-4 | CASDRVGYNEQFF
. | TRBJ2-2 | TRBV9 | CASSAYGNTGELFF
. | TRBJ1-4 | TRBV5-1 | CASSDHQGANEKLFF
. | TRBJ2-6 | TRBV5-1 | CASSLGQAGANVLTF
. | TRBJ1-1 | TRBV6-5 | CASTLTGAGAEAFF
few | TRBJ1-2 | TRBV2 | CASSGEGEYGYTF
. | TRBJ2-3 | TRBV7-8 | CASSLADRGNTDTQYF
. | TRBJ1-2 | TRBV5-4 | CASSWRASGDYGYTF
. | TRBJ2-5 | TRBV7-3 | CASSPGRGQTQYF
once | TRBJ1-1 | TRBV7-9 | CASSQTDGDTEAFF
. | TRBJ1-2 | TRBV7-2 | CASSLEGRSGGYTF
. | TRBJ2-5 | TRBV7-8 | CASSSHGGSAIETQYF
few | TRBJ1-2 | TRBV6-1 | CASSEARFGQGIHYGYTF
. | TRBJ2-3 | TRBV2 | CASRARHSTDTQYF
. | TRBJ2-4 | TRBV9 | CASSALPQGVDSIQYF
. | TRBJ2-7 | TRBV12-3/TRBV12-4 | CASSPRHGGEQYF
. | TRBJ1-2 | TRBV6-5 | CASSYRSTNYGYTF
. | TRBJ2-5 | TRBV5-8 | CASRQVETQYF
. | TRBJ2-7 | TRBV5-1 | CASSPEGGLTYEQYF
. | TRBJ1-6 | TRBV19 | CASSRDRDNSPLHF
. | TRBJ1-6 | TRBV6-1 | CASSEGPGTENSPLHF